The 20 T cell receptor beta chains reported below all come from one sample, sequenced in a study of vaccination effects on CD4 cells after COVID-19. Culture proceeded for 9 to 11 days, and CD4+ T cells were then isolated. Here immunoSEQ multiplex PCR was the method, and the copy in TCRdb shows in-frame clones only, minus some. This sample yields more than 30,000 clones, of which under 85% are seen a single time; about 3% belongs to the top ten. No antigen has been assigned to these receptors. This specimen was CD4+ T cells from PBMCs cultured without peptide, taken before COVID-19 vaccination. Every receptor here comes from a human donor who received a COVID-19 vaccine.

The chain combines TRBV19 with TRBJ1-6; D is perhaps TRBD1 (6 bases). V lost 6 bases, J lost 7 bases, and 16 bases lay in between. CDR3 length: 15 residues. Germline lookup yields CDR1 LNHDA and CDR2 SQIVND (reference sequence). In DNA, the CDR3 is TGTGCCAGTAGATCTGGGGGCAGCGACAATTCACCCCTCCACTTT. It specifies CASRSGGSDNSPLHF.

V usage is TRBV5-1 and J usage is TRBJ2-7, with a possible D match to TRBD1 (6 bases). Germline CDR1 and CDR2: SGHRS and YFSETQ. The CDR3 is 14 residues long. Trimming left V 4 bases short and J 1 base short, with 12 bases between. DNA of the CDR3: TGCGCCAGCAGCCCTCAGGGGACATCCTACGAGCAGTACTTC. It specifies CASSPQGTSYEQYF.

This chain connects TRBV5-6 to TRBJ1-1, with D possibly being TRBD1 (6 bases). This CDR3 is 12 amino acids long. Trimming removed 1 base from V and 9 bases from J, with 10 bases in between. The germline CDR1 and CDR2 sequences are SGHDT and YYEEEE. The CDR3, as DNA: TGTGCCAGCAGCTTGCGGCGGGACAAAGCTTTCTTT. As protein: CASSLRRDKAFF. Full variable domain (outside the CDR3, taken from reference TRBV5-6 and TRBJ1-1): DAGVTQSPTHLIKTRGQQVTLRCSPKSGHDTVSWYQQALGQGPQFIFQYYEEEERQRGNFPDRFSGHQFPNYSSELNVNALLLGDSALYLCASSLRRDKAFFGQGTRLTVV.

The chain uses TRBV6-1 and TRBJ1-4; 9 nucleotides line up with TRBD1. Germline loops: CDR1 MNHNS, CDR2 SASEGT. Trimming at V came to 1 base and at J to 8 bases, leaving 8 bases not matched to a gene. The CDR3 extends over 16 amino acids. CDR3 region: CASSEGEGTGIEKLFF. CDR3 DNA: TGTGCCAGCAGTGAAGGGGAAGGGACAGGGATCGAAAAACTGTTTTTT.

The gene calls are TRBV5-1 and TRBJ2-5; D unresolved. Trimming took off 1 base at V and 4 bases at J, with 11 bases between the two ends. The CDR3 spans 14 residues. In germline, CDR1 is SGHRS, CDR2 YFSETQ. CDR3 region: CASSLRVVGETQYF. The CDR3 nucleotides are TGCGCCAGCAGCTTGCGGGTCGTAGGAGAGACCCAGTACTTC.

The chain uses TRBV2 and TRBJ1-5; no clear D gene. The CDR3 has 14 amino acids. V was shortened by 6 bases and J by 0 bases, with 9 bases between the two germline ends. Looked up from germline, CDR1 is SNHLY and CDR2 is FYNNEI. The DNA for the CDR3 is TGTGCCAGCAGGGCACAGTATAGCAATCAGCCCCAGCATTTT. It codes for CASRAQYSNQPQHF. Supplemented by reference TRBV2 and TRBJ1-5, the full variable domain reads EPEVTQTPSHQVTQMGQEVILRCVPISNHLYFYWYRQILGQKVEFLVSFYNNEISEKSEIFDDQFSVERPDGSNFTLKIRSTKLEDSAMYFCASRAQYSNQPQHFGDGTRLSIL.

This chain connects TRBV4-1 to TRBJ2-1, with 9 nucleotides matching TRBD1. The CDR3 is 16 residues long. After removal of 1 base from V and 4 bases from J, the junction contained 5 bases not matched to a gene. Germline V lookup: CDR1 MGHRA, CDR2 YSYEKL. CDR3 sequence (DNA): TGCGCCAGCAGCCAAGCCGACAGGGGGAGGTACAATGAGCAGTTCTTC. It specifies CASSQADRGRYNEQFF.

This chain connects TRBV5-1 to TRBJ2-1; the D gene is possibly TRBD1 (6 bases). Germline lookup yields CDR1 SGHRS and CDR2 YFSETQ. CDR3 length equals 13 residues. V was shortened by 0 bases and J by 6 bases, with 7 bases between the two germline ends. CDR3 DNA: TGCGCCAGCAGCTTGGAGGGGGTCAATGAGCAGTTCTTC. It translates to CASSLEGVNEQFF.

This chain joins TRBV19 and TRBJ1-2; D remains ambiguous. CDR3 length: 13 residues. Deletions cut 1 base from V and 0 bases from J, with 3 bases between. Germline CDR1 LNHDA, CDR2 SQIVND (reference sequence). The CDR3 reads CASSIGTNYGYTF. The CDR3 nucleotides are TGTGCCAGTAGTATAGGAACTAACTATGGCTACACCTTC.

J is TRBJ2-2 and V is TRBV6-5; 11 bases fit TRBD1. CDR1 is MNHEY and CDR2 is SVGAGI in the germline V gene. CDR3 size: 15 residues. Losses at the gene ends were 7 bases for V and 6 bases for J; bases not matched to a gene: 7. The CDR3 DNA reads TGTGCCAGCATTCGCGGGACAGGGGGGGCCGGGGAGCTGTTTTTT. Translated, it gives CASIRGTGGAGELFF.

This clone turned up a few times. The chain uses TRBV6-1 and TRBJ2-2, with a tentative D call TRBD2 (6 bases). Trimming took off 0 bases at V and 6 bases at J, with 17 bases between the two ends. In germline, CDR1 is MNHNS, CDR2 SASEGT. The CDR3 runs 17 residues. CDR3 protein: CASSEAVHPGTAGELFF. In DNA, the CDR3 is TGTGCCAGCAGTGAAGCGGTACACCCAGGGACTGCCGGGGAGCTGTTTTTT.

The rearrangement links TRBV6-2 or TRBV6-3 to TRBJ2-2; D gene uncertain. The CDR3 runs 19 residues. Looked up from germline, CDR1 is MNHEY and CDR2 is SVGEGT. V shed 0 bases and J shed 3 bases, with 20 bases lying between them. For the CDR3, the DNA is TGTGCCAGCAGTTACTCGATCGATCCTGCCGCCTCCGACACCGGGGAGCTGTTTTTT. It yields the protein CASSYSIDPAASDTGELFF.

This clone appeared a single time. This chain's CDR3 is CASSQGQGRDSPLHF. DNA of the CDR3: TGCGCCAGCAGTCAAGGCCAGGGGAGGGATTCACCCCTCCACTTT. The rearrangement joins TRBV23-1 to TRBJ1-6; D is possibly TRBD1 (6 bases). TRBV23-1 is noted as an ORF with a role that remains uncertain. This CDR3 region has 15 residues. V was shortened by 2 bases and J by 8 bases, with 13 bases between the two germline ends.

The V and J genes are TRBV9 and TRBJ1-2; 7 nucleotides agree with TRBD1. The germline V gene encodes CDR1 SGDLS and CDR2 YYNGEE. The CDR3 is 14 residues long. V lost 4 bases to trimming and J lost 4 bases; unmatched junction nucleotides: 7. The CDR3 spells CASSPQTGLYGYTF. CDR3 bases: TGTGCCAGCAGCCCCCAGACAGGGCTCTATGGCTACACCTTC. The full variable domain, completed using reference TRBV9 and TRBJ1-2, is DSGVTQTPKHLITATGQRVTLRCSPRSGDLSVYWYQQSLDQGLQFLIQYYNGEERAKGNILERFSAQQFPDLHSELNLSSLELGDSALYFCASSPQTGLYGYTFGSGTRLTVV.

The CDR3 DNA is TGTGCCAGCAGCTTAATAAACACTGAAGCTTTCTTT. Translating it yields CASSLINTEAFF. This rearrangement joins TRBV5-6 to TRBJ1-1; D is uncertain. The CDR3 has 12 amino acids. Per the germline V gene, CDR1 is SGHDT and CDR2 is YYEEEE. The V end lost 2 bases, the J end lost 2 bases, and 4 bases lay between the germline ends.

The V call is TRBV11-2, the J call TRBJ2-2, with TRBD1 matching over 8 bases. CDR1 SGHAT and CDR2 FQNNGV come from the germline V gene. V shed 6 bases, J shed 3 bases, and the junction held 6 bases outside the gene matches. The CDR3 is made up of 15 amino acids. The CDR3: CASSGDRGYTGELFF. The CDR3 nucleotides are TGTGCCAGCAGTGGAGACAGGGGTTACACCGGGGAGCTGTTTTTT.

This sequence joins TRBV5-1 and TRBJ1-1; 7 bases fit TRBD1. Trimming took 5 bases from V and 4 from J; bases not matched to a gene: 5. The germline V gene encodes CDR1 SGHRS and CDR2 YFSETQ. CDR3 length equals 13 residues. CDR3 DNA sequence: TGCGCCAGCAGTCCCGGGACAGTCACTGAAGCTTTCTTT. Translating gives CASSPGTVTEAFF.

V usage is TRBV5-1 and J usage is TRBJ2-3, with D unclear. CDR1 is SGHRS, CDR2 YFSETQ, per germline. V lost 0 bases to trimming and J lost 6 bases, with 8 bases between them. The CDR3 is 13 amino acids. CDR3 in DNA: TGCGCCAGCAGCTTGGTTTCTGGGGATACGCAGTATTTT. Protein sequence: CASSLVSGDTQYF.

This clone appeared a few times. The chain employs TRBV28 and TRBJ2-7; 8 positions match TRBD1. This CDR3 has 13 amino acids. From germline, CDR1 is MDHEN and CDR2 SYDVKM. Trimming took 3 bases from V and 3 from J; bases not matched to a gene: 1. CDR3 residues: CASSLDRDYEQYF. CDR3 in DNA: TGTGCCAGCAGTTTGGACAGGGACTACGAGCAGTACTTC.

This rearrangement joins TRBV18 to TRBJ1-2; D uncertain. V was cut by 2 bases and J by 3 bases, with 10 bases left in between. The CDR3 has 14 residues. Germline V CDR1 and CDR2: KGHSH, LQKENI. CDR3 sequence reads: CASSPSYLDYGYTF. CDR3 sequence (DNA): TGTGCCAGCTCACCAAGCTACCTTGACTATGGCTACACCTTC.